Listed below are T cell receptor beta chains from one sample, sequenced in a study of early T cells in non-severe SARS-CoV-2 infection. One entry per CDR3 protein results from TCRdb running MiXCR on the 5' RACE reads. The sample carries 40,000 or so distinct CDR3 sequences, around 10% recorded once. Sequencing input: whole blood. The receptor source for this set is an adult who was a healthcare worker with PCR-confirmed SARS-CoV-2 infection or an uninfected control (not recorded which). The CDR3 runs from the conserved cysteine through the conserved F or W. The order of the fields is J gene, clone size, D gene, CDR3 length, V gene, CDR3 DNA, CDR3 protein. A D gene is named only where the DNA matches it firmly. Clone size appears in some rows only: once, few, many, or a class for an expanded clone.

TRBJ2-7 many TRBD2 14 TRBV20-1 TGCAGTGCCGCCGTGGGACTAGGGGGTTACGAGCAGTACTTC CSAAVGLGGYEQYF
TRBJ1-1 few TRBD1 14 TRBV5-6 TGTGCCAGCAGCTCCGACAGGGTTAACACTGAAGCTTTCTTT CASSSDRVNTEAFF
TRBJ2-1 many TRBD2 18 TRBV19 TGTGCCAGTACCCCTCGGGGCGGGACTAGCGGGATTAACAATGAGCAGTTCTTC CASTPRGGTSGINNEQFF
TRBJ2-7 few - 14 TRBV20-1 TGCAGTGCCCTACCTCGGGACTGGGCCTACGAGCAGTACTTC CSALPRDWAYEQYF
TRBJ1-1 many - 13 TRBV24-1 TGTGCCACCAGTGATTTGCGGGGCACTGAAGCTTTCTTT CATSDLRGTEAFF
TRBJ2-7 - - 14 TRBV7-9 TGTGCCAGCAGCTTAAGTGGAAATGACCACGAGCAGTACTTC CASSLSGNDHEQYF
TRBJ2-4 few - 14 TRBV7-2 TGTGCCAGCAGCTTAGAGCGAGGAAAAAACATTCAGTACTTC CASSLERGKNIQYF
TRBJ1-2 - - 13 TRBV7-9 TGTGCCAGCAGCTTATGGGGCGACTATGGCTACACCTTC CASSLWGDYGYTF
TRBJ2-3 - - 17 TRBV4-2 TGTGCCAGCAGCCAAGATAGCGCGGGGCCTGGAGCAGATACGCAGTATTTT CASSQDSAGPGADTQYF
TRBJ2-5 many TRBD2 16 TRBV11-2 TGTGCCAGCAGCCCCGGACTAGCGCCCCCCCGAGAGACCCAGTACTTC CASSPGLAPPRETQYF
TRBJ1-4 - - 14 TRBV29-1 TGCAGCGTTTCTGGGTCTGCAACTAATGAAAAACTGTTTTTT CSVSGSATNEKLFF
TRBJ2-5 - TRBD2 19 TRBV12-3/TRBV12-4 TGTGCCAGCAGCCGGAGGGCGGGAGGCAACCTGAACAATAAAGAGACCCAGTACTTC CASSRRAGGNLNNKETQYF
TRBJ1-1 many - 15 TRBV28 TGTGCCAGCAGTCCCTCTCTGTCGGGGAGCACTGAAGCTTTCTTT CASSPSLSGSTEAFF
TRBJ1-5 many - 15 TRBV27 TGTGCCAGCAGTTTATGGGCAGGGGGCAATCAGCCCCAGCATTTT CASSLWAGGNQPQHF
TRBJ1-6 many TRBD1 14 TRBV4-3 TGCGCCAGCAGCGAGGGACAGGGCGGTTCACCCCTCCACTTT CASSEGQGGSPLHF
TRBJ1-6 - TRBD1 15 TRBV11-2 TGTGCCAGCAGCTTAGTGGGACAGGGCGATTCACCCCTCCACTTT CASSLVGQGDSPLHF
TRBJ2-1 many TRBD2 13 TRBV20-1 TGCAGCCCCCCGGGACTAGCGGGAGAGGGGCAGTTCTTC CSPPGLAGEGQFF
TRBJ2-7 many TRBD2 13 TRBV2 TGTGCCAGCAGTGTCTCGGGGGGGCGGGAGCAGTACTTC CASSVSGGREQYF
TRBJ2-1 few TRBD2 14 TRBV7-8 TGTGCCAGCAGCTTACTAGCGGGAGTTAGGGAGCAGTTCTTC CASSLLAGVREQFF
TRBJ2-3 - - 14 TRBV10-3 TGTGCCATCAGTGGCAGGGAAAGCACAGATACGCAGTATTTT CAISGRESTDTQYF
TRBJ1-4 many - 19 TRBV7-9 TGTGCCAGCAGCTTAGGGAGACAGGCCTCCGCCAGAATTCATGAAAAACTGTTTTTT CASSLGRQASARIHEKLFF
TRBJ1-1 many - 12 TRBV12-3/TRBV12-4 TGTGCCAGCAGCCCTGGGCCGGGGGTGCCTTTCTTT CASSPGPGVPFF
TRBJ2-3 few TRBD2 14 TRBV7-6 TGTGCCAGCAGCTTAGCACTAGCGACAGATACGCAGTATTTT CASSLALATDTQYF
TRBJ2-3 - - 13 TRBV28 TGTGTCAGCACGATCCCAACCCGACATACGCAGTATTTT CVSTIPTRHTQYF
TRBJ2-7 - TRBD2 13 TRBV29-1 TGCAGCGTTGCAGGGACTAGCGGTTACGAGCAGTACTTC CSVAGTSGYEQYF
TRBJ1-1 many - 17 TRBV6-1 TGTGCCAGCAGGATATTAAATCAGGGCATTAAGAACACTGAAGCTTTCTTT CASRILNQGIKNTEAFF
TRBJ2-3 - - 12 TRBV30 TGTGCCCGGAAGAAGGGAAAAGCGTCACAGTATTTT CARKKGKASQYF
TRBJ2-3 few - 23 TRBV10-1 TGCGCCAGCAGTGATAATGTGACGCAAGCGGTTTTGCGGAGCAACCCCTTCACAGATACGCAGTATTTT CASSDNVTQAVLRSNPFTDTQYF
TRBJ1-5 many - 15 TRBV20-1 TGCAGTGCCAGTGGGGGGAGGGGCTTGAATCAGCCCCAGCATTTT CSASGGRGLNQPQHF
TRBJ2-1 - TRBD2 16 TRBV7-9 TGTGCCAGCAGCAAGGAGACTAGCGGGATGAACAATGAGCAGTTCTTC CASSKETSGMNNEQFF
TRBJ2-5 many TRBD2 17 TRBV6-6 TGTGCCAGCAGTTACTCCGGGCTAGCGGGAGCTCAAGAGACCCAGTACTTC CASSYSGLAGAQETQYF
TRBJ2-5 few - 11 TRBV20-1 TGCAGTGCTAACAGCCAAGAGACCCAGTACTTC CSANSQETQYF
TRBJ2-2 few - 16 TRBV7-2 TGTGCCAGCAGCCCTATCTTGGCAAGCTACACCGGGGAGCTGTTTTTT CASSPILASYTGELFF
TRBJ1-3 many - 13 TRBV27 TGTGCCAGCAGCCGGAGCTCTGGAAACACCATATATTTT CASSRSSGNTIYF
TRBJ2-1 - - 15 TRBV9 TGTGCCAGCAGCGTAGAAGGTGGGAACTCTAATGAGCAGTTCTTC CASSVEGGNSNEQFF
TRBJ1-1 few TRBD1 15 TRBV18 TGTGCCAGCTCTACCACGGGACAGATGAACACTGAAGCTTTCTTT CASSTTGQMNTEAFF
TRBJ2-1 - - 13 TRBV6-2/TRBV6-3 TGTGCCAGCAGTTACACAGAGTACAATGAGCAGTTCTTC CASSYTEYNEQFF